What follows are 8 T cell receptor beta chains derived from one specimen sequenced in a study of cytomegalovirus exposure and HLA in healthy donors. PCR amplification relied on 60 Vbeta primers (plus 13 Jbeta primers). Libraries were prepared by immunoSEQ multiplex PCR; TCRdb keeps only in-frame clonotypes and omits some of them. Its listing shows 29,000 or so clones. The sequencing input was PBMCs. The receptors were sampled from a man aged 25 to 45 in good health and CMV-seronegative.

Written as DNA, the CDR3 is TGCAGCGTTTCTGGGGACACATACAATGAGCAGTTCTTC. Translating it yields CSVSGDTYNEQFF. The chain is built from TRBV29-1 and TRBJ2-1; possible D gene TRBD1, 6 bases. Deletions cut 5 bases from V and 4 bases from J, with 12 bases between. Germline-derived CDR1 and CDR2 are SQVTM and ANQGSEA. The CDR3 contains 13 residues.

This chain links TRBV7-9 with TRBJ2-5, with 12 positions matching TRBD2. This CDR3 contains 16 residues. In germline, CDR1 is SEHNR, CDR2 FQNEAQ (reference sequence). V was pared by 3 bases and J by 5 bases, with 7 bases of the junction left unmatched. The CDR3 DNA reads TGTGCCAGCAGCTTTGCTAGCGGGGGGGCCCGGGAGACCCAGTACTTC. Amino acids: CASSFASGGARETQYF.

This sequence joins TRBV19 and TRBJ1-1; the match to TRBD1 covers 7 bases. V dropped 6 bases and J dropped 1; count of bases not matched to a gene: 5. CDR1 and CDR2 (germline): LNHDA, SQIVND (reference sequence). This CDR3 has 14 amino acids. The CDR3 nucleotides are TGTGCCAGTAGGAGCAGGGGGGCGAACACTGAAGCTTTCTTT. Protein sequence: CASRSRGANTEAFF.

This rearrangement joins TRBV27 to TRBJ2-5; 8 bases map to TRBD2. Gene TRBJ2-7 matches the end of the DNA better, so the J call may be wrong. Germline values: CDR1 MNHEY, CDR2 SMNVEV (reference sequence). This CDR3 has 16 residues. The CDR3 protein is CASSPPQRGLSYEQYF. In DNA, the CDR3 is TGTGCCAGCAGTCCTCCCCAGCGGGGGTTGTCCTACGAGCAGTACTTC.

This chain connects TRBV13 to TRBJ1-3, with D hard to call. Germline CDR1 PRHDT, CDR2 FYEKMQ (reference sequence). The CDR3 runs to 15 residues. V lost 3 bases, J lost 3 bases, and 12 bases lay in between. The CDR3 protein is CASSFPREIGNTIYF. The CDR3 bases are TGTGCCAGCAGCTTCCCCCGGGAGATTGGAAACACCATATATTTT.

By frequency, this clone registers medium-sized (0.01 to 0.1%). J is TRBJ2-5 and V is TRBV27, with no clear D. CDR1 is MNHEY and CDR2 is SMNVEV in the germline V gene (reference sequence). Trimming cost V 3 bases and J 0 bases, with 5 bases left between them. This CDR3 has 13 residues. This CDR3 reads CASSLGNQETQYF. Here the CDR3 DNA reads TGTGCCAGCAGTTTGGGCAACCAAGAGACCCAGTACTTC.

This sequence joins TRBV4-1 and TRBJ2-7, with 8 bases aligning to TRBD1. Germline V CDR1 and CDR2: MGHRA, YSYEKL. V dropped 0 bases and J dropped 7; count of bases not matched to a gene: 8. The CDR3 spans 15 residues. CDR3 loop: CASSQDRQGAREQYF. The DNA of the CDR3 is TGCGCCAGCAGCCAAGATAGGCAGGGGGCGAGAGAGCAGTACTTC.

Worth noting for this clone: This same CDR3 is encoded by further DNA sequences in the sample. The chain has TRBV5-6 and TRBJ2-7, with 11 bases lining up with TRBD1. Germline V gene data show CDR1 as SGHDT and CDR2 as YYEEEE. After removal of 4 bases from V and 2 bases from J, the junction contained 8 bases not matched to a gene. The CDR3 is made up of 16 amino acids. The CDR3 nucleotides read TGTGCCAGCAGCCCTGGACAGGGGGCCTCGACCTACGAGCAGTACTTC. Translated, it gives CASSPGQGASTYEQYF.